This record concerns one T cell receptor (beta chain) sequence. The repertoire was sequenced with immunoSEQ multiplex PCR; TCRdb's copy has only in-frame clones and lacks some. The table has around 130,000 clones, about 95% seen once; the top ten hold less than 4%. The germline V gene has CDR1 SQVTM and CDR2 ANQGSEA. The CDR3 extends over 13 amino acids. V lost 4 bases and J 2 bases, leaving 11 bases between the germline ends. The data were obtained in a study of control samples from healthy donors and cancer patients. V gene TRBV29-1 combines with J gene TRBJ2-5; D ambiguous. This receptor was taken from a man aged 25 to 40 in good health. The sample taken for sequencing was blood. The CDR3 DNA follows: TGCAGCGTTGCGCAGGACGGGCAAGAGACCCAGTACTTC. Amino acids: CSVAQDGQETQYF.